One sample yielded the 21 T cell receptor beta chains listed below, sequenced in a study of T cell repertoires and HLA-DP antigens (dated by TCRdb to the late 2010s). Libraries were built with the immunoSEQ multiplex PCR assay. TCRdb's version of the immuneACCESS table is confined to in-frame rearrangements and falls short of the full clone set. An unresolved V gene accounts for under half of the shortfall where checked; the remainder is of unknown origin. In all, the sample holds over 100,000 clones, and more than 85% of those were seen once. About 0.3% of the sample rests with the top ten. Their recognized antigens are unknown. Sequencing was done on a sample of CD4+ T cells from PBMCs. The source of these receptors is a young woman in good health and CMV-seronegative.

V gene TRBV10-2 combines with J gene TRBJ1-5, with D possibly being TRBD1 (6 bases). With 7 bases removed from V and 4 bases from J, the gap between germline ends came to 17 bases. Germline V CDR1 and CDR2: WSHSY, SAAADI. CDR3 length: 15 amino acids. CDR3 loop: CASTRTGLQNQPQHF. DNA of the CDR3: TGCGCCAGCACCAGAACAGGGTTACAAAATCAGCCCCAGCATTTT.

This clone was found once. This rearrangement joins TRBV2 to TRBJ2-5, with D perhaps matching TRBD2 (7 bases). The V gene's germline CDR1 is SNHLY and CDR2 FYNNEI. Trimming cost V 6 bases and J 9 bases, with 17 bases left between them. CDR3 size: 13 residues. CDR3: CASRSTREGAQYF. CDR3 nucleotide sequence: TGTGCCAGCAGGAGCACGAGGGAGGGGGCCCAGTACTTC.

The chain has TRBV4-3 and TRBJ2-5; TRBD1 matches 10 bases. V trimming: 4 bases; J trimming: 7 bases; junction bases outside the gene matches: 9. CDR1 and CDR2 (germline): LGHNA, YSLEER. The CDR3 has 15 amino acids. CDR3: CASSLTRDRGSTQYF. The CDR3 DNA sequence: TGCGCCAGCAGCCTAACCCGGGACAGGGGTTCGACCCAGTACTTC.

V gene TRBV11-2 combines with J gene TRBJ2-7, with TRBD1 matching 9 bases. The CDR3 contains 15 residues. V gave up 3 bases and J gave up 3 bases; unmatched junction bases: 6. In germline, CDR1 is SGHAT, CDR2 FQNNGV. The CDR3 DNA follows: TGTGCCAGCAGCTTCACAGGGGGCTATATCTACGAGCAGTACTTC. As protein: CASSFTGGYIYEQYF. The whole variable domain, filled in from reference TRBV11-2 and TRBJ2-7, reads EAGVAQSPRYKIIEKRQSVAFWCNPISGHATLYWYQQILGQGPKLLIQFQNNGVVDDSQLPKDRFSAERLKGVDSTLKIQPAKLEDSAVYLCASSFTGGYIYEQYFGPGTRLTVT.

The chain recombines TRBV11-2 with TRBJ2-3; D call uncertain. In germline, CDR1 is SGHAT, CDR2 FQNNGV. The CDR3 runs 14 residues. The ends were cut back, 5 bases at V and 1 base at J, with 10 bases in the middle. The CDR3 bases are TGTGCCAGCAGCCCCAGGAGTCGCACAGATACGCAGTATTTT. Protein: CASSPRSRTDTQYF.

CDR3 in amino acids: CASGLVLSLAGTGYGYTF. Written as DNA, the CDR3 is TGTGCTAGTGGTTTGGTACTAAGTCTAGCCGGGACAGGCTATGGCTACACCTTC. The genes are TRBV12-5 and TRBJ1-2; 8 bases fit TRBD1. V was pared by 0 bases and J by 4 bases, with 13 bases of the junction left unmatched. CDR1 LGHNT and CDR2 FRNRAP come from the germline V gene. The CDR3 consists of 18 residues.

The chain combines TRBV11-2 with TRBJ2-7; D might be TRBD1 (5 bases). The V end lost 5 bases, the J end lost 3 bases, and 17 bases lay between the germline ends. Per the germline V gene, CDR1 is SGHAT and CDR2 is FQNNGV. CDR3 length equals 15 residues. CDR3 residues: CASSPRGRRFYEQYV. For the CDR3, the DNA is TGTGCCAGCAGCCCTAGGGGCCGGCGGTTCTACGAGCAGTACGTC.

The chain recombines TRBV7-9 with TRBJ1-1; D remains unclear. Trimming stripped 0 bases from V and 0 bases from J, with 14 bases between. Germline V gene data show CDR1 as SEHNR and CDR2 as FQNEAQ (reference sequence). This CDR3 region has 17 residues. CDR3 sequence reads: CASSLALTGNLNTEAFF. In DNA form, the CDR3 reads TGTGCCAGCAGCTTAGCACTGACCGGCAACTTGAACACTGAAGCTTTCTTT.

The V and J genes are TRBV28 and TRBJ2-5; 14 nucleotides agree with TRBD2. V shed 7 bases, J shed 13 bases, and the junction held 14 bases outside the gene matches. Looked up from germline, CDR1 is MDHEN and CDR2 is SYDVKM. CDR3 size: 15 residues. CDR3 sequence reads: CASKAGGTSGGRWYF. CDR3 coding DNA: TGTGCCAGCAAAGCCGGGGGGACTAGCGGGGGCCGGTGGTACTTC. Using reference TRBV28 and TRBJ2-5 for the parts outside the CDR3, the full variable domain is DVKVTQSSRYLVKRTGEKVFLECVQDMDHENMFWYRQDPGLGLRLIYFSYDVKMKEKGDIPEGYSVSREKKERFSLILESASTNQTSMYLCASKAGGTSGGRWYFGPGTRLLVL.

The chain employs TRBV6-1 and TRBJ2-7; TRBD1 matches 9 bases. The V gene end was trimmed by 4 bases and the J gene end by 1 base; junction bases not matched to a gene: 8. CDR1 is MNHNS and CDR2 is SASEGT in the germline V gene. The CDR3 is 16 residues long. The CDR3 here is CASSAPTGGRSYEQYF. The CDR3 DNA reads TGTGCCAGCAGTGCCCCGACAGGGGGGCGATCCTACGAGCAGTACTTC.

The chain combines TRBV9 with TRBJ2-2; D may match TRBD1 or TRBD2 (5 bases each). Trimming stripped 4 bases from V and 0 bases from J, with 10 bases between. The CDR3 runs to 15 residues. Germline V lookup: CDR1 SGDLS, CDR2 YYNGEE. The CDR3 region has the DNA TGTGCCAGCAGCACCGGGACGGCGAACACCGGGGAGCTGTTTTTT. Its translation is CASSTGTANTGELFF.

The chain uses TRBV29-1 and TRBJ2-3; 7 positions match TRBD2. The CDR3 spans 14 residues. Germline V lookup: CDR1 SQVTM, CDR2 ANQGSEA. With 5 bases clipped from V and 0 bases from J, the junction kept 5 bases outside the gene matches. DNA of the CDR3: TGCAGCGTTTTGACTAGCACTAGCACAGATACGCAGTATTTT. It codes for CSVLTSTSTDTQYF.

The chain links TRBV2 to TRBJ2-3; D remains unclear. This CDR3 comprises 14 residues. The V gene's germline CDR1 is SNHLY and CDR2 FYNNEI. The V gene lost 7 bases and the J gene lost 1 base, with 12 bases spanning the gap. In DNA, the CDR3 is TGTGCCAGCACCCCGGGTCTTCGCACAGATACGCAGTATTTT. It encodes CASTPGLRTDTQYF.

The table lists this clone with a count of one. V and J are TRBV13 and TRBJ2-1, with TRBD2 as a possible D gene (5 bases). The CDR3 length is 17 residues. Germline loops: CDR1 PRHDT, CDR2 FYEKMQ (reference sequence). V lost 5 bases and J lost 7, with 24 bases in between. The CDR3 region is CASSDTRLPYINNEQFF. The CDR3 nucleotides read TGTGCCAGCAGCGACACGAGACTACCCTATATAAATAATGAGCAGTTCTTC. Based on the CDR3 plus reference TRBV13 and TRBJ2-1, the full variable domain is AAGVIQSPRHLIKEKRETATLKCYPIPRHDTVYWYQQGPGQDPQFLISFYEKMQSDKGSIPDRFSAQQFSDYHSELNMSSLELGDSALYFCASSDTRLPYINNEQFFGPGTRLTVL.

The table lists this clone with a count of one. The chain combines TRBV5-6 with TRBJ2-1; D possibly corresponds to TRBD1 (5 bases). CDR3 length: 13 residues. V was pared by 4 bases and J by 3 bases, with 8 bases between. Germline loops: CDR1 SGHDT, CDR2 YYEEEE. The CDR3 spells CASSPGHYNEQFF. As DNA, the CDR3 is TGTGCCAGCAGCCCAGGACACTACAATGAGCAGTTCTTC.

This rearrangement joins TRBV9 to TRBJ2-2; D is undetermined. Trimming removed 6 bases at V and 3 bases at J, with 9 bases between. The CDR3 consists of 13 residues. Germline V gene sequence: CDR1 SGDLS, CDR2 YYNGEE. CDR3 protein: CASTLRDTGELFF. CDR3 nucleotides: TGTGCCAGCACCCTAAGGGACACCGGGGAGCTGTTTTTT.

The CDR3 bases are TGTGCCAGCAGCAGGAGAGCTAGAGGAGACGGCTACACCTTC. Its translation is CASSRRARGDGYTF. The chain employs TRBV5-4 and TRBJ1-2; D gene ambiguous. The V gene lost 4 bases and the J gene lost 8 bases, with 18 bases spanning the gap. The CDR3 spans 14 residues. Looked up from germline, CDR1 is SGHNT and CDR2 is YYREEE (reference sequence).

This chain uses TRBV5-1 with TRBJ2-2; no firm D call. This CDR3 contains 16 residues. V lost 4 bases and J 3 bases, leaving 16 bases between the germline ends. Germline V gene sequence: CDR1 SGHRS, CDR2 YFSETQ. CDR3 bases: TGCGCCAGCAGCCCAAGGCGAATCCGGGACACCGGGGAGCTGTTTTTT. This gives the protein CASSPRRIRDTGELFF.

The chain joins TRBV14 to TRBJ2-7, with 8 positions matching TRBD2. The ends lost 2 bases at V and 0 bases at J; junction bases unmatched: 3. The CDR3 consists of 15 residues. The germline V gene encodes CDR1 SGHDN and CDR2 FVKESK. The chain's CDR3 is CASSQSGGSSYEQYF. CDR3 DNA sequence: TGTGCCAGCAGCCAATCGGGAGGGAGCTCCTACGAGCAGTACTTC.

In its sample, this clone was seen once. In nucleotides, the CDR3 is TGTGCCAGCTCACTACGGGAGCCCCCCACCGGGGAGCTGTTTTTT. Translation gives CASSLREPPTGELFF. The chain recombines TRBV18 with TRBJ2-2; a weak D match, TRBD2 (6 bases). The V gene lost 4 bases and the J gene lost 4 bases, with 13 bases spanning the gap. This CDR3 contains 15 residues. Germline V gives CDR1 KGHSH, CDR2 LQKENI.

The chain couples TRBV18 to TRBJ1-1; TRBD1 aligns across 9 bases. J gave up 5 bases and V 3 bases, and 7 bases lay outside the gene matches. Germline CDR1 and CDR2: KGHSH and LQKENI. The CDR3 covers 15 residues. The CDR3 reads CASSPLGQGGTEAFF. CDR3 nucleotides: TGTGCCAGCTCACCTCTGGGACAGGGCGGGACTGAAGCTTTCTTT.